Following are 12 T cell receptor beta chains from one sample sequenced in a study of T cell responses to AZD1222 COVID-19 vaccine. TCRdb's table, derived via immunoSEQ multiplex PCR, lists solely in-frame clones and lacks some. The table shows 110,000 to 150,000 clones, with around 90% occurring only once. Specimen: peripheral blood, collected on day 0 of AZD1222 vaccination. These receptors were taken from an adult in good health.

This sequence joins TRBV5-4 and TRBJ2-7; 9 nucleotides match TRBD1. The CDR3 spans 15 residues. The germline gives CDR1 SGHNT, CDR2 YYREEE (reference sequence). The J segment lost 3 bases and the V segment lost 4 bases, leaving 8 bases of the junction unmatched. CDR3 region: CASSRAGQGFYEQYF. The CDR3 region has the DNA TGTGCCAGCAGCCGCGCGGGACAGGGTTTCTACGAGCAGTACTTC.

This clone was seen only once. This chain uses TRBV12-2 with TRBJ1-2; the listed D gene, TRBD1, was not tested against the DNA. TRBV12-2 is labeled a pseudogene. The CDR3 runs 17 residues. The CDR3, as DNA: TGTGCAAGTCGCTTCTTCCGTTCGGACAGTCGGAAGTATGGCTACACCTTC. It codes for CASRFFRSDSRKYGYTF.

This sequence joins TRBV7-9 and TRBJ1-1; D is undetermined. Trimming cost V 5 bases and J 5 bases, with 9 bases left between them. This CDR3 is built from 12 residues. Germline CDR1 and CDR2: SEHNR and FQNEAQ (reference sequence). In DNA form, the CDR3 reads TGTGCCAGCAGCCCTTGGGGAACTGAAGCTTTCTTT. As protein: CASSPWGTEAFF.

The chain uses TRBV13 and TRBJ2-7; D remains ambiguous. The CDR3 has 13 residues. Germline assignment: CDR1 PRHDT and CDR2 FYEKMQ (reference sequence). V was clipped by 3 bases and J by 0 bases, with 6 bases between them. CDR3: CASSFLSSYEQYF. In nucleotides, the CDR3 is TGTGCCAGCAGCTTCTTAAGCTCCTACGAGCAGTACTTC. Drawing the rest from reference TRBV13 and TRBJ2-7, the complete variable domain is AAGVIQSPRHLIKEKRETATLKCYPIPRHDTVYWYQQGPGQDPQFLISFYEKMQSDKGSIPDRFSAQQFSDYHSELNMSSLELGDSALYFCASSFLSSYEQYFGPGTRLTVT.

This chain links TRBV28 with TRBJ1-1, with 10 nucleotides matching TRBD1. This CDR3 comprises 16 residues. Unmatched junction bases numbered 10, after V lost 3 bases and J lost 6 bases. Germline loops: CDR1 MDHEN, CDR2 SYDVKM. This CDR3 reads CASSLFPGTGAAEAFF. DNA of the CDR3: TGTGCCAGCAGTTTGTTCCCCGGGACAGGGGCTGCTGAAGCTTTCTTT.

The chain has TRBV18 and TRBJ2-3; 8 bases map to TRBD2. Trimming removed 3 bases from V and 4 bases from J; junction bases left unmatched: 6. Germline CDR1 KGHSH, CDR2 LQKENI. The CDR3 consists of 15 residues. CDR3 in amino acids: CASSPAGGAADTQYF. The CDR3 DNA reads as TGTGCCAGCTCACCGGCGGGGGGCGCGGCAGATACGCAGTATTTT.

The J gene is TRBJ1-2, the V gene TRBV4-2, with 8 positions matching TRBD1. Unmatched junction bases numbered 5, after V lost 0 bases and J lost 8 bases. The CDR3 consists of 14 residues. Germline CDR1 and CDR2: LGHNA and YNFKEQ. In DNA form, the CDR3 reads TGTGCCAGCAGCCAAGATTGGGACAGGAGGGGCTACACCTTC. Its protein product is CASSQDWDRRGYTF.

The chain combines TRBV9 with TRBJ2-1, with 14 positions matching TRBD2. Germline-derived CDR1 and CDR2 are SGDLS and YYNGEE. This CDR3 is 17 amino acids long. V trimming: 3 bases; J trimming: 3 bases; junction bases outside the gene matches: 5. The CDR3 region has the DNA TGTGCCAGCAGCGAAAAGACTAGCGGGAGGGACTACAATGAGCAGTTCTTC. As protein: CASSEKTSGRDYNEQFF.

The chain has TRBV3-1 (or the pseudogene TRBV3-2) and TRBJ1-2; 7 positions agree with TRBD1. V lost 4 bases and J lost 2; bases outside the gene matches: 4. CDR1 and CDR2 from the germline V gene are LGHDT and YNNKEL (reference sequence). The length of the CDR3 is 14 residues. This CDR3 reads CASSRDRANYGYTF. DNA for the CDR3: TGTGCCAGCAGCCGTGACAGGGCCAACTATGGCTACACCTTC.

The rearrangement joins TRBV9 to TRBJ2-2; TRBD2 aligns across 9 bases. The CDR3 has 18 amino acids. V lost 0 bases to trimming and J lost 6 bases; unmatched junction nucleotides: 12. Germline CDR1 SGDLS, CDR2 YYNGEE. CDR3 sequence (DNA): TGTGCCAGCAGCGTAGAGGGACTAGCTCTCCCTCCGCCCGGGGAGCTGTTTTTT. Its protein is CASSVEGLALPPPGELFF.

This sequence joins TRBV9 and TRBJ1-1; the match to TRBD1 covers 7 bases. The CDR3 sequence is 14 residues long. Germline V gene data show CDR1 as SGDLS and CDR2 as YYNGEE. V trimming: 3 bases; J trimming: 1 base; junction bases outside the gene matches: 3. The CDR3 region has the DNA TGTGCCAGCAGCGCGAGACAGGGGAACACTGAAGCTTTCTTT. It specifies CASSARQGNTEAFF. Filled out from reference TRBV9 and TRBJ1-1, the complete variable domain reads DSGVTQTPKHLITATGQRVTLRCSPRSGDLSVYWYQQSLDQGLQFLIQYYNGEERAKGNILERFSAQQFPDLHSELNLSSLELGDSALYFCASSARQGNTEAFFGQGTRLTVV.

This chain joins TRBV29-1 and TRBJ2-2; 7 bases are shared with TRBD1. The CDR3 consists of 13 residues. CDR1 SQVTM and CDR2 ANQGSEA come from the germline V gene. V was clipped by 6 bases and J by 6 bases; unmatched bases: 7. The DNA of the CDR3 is TGCAGCGTCCGGACAGGCTTAGCCGGGGAGCTGTTTTTT. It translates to CSVRTGLAGELFF.